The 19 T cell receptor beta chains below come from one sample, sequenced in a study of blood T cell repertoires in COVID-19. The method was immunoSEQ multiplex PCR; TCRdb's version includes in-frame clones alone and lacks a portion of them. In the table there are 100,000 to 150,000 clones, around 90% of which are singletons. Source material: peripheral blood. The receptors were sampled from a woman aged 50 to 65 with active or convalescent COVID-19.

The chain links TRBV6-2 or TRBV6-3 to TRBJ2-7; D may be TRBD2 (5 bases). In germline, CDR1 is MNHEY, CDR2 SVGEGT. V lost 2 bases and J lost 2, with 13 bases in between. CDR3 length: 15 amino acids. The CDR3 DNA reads TGTGCCAGCAGTTACGAATTACTAGGACCCTACGAGCAGTACTTC. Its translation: CASSYELLGPYEQYF.

The chain's CDR3 is CASSYLTLEETQYF. The CDR3 nucleotides read TGTGCCAGCAGTTATCTCACGTTAGAAGAGACCCAGTACTTC. V and J are TRBV6-2 or TRBV6-3 and TRBJ2-5; D is unclear. The CDR3 has 14 amino acids. V gave up 3 bases and J gave up 3 bases, with 11 bases separating them. Per germline, CDR1 MNHEY and CDR2 SVGEGT.

CDR3 DNA: TGTGCCAGCAGTTATGGACAGGGGGAGCAGCCCCAGCATTTT. Translating it yields CASSYGQGEQPQHF. This chain joins TRBV6-6 and TRBJ1-5; TRBD1 aligns across 10 bases. J lost 7 bases, V lost 3 bases, and 3 bases had no gene match. This CDR3 is built from 14 residues. Germline CDR1 and CDR2: MNHNY and SVGAGI (reference sequence).

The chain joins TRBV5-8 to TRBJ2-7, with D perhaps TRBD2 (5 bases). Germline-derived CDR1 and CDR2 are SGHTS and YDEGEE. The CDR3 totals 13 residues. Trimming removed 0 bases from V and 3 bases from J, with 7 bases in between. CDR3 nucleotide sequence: TGTGCCAGCAGCTTGGAGGACTTCTACGAGCAGTACTTC. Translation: CASSLEDFYEQYF.

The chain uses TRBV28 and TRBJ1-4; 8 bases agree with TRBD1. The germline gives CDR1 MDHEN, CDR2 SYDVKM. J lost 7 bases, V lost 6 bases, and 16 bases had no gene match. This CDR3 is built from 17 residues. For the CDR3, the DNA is TGTGCCAGCAGCACGACCGGGCAGGGGGCACACGGTGAAAAACTGTTTTTT. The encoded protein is CASSTTGQGAHGEKLFF.

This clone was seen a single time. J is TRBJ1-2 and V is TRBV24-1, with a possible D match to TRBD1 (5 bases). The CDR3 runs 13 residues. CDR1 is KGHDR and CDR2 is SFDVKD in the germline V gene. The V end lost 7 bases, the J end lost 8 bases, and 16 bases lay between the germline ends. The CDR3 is CATRGLGAGGYTF. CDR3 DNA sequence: TGTGCCACCAGGGGACTGGGCGCGGGAGGCTACACCTTC.

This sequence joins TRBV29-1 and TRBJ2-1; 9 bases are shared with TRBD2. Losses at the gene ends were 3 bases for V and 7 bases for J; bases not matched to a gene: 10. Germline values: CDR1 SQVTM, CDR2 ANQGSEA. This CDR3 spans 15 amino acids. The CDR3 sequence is CSVDNPFTSGNEQFF. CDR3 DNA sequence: TGCAGCGTTGACAACCCCTTTACTAGCGGGAATGAGCAGTTCTTC.

CDR3 nucleotides: TGTGCCACCAGAGGCAACAGGGGGCTCGCAGATACGCAGTATTTT. It codes for CATRGNRGLADTQYF. This sequence joins TRBV24-1 and TRBJ2-3; 9 nucleotides match TRBD1. Germline assignment: CDR1 KGHDR and CDR2 SFDVKD. The V gene end was trimmed by 7 bases and the J gene end by 4 bases; junction bases not matched to a gene: 8. The CDR3 extends over 15 amino acids.

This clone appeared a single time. The CDR3 protein is CAMSRDRDFQPQHF. The CDR3 DNA is TGTGCCATGAGCCGGGACAGGGATTTTCAGCCCCAGCATTTT. V usage is TRBV24-1 and J usage is TRBJ1-5, with 9 positions matching TRBD1. The CDR3 spans 14 residues. Unmatched junction bases numbered 10, after V lost 11 bases and J lost 6 bases. Per the germline V gene, CDR1 is KGHDR and CDR2 is SFDVKD.

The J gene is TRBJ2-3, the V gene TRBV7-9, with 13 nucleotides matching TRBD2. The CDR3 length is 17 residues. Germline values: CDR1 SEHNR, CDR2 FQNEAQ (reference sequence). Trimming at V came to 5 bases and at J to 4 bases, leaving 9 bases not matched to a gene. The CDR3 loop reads CASSPAVGLAGSDTQYF. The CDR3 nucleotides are TGTGCCAGCAGCCCCGCCGTGGGACTAGCGGGATCAGATACGCAGTATTTT.

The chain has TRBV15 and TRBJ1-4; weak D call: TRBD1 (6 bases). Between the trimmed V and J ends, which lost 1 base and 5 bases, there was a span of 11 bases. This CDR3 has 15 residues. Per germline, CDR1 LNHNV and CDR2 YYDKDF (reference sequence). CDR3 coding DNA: TGTGCCACCAGCAGAGCTCGGACAGTCAATGAAAAACTGTTTTTT. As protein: CATSRARTVNEKLFF.

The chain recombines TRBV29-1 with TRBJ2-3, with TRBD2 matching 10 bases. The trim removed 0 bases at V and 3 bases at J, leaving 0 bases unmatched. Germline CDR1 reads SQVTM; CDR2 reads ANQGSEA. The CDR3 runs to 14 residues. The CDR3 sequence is CSVEDSGRTDTQYF. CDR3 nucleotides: TGCAGCGTTGAAGATAGCGGGAGGACAGATACGCAGTATTTT.

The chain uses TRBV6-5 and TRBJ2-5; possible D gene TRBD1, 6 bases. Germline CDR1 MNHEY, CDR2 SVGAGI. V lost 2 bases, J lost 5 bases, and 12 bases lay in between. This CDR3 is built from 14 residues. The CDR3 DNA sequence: TGTGCCAGCAGTTACCCCCGCAGGGGTGAGACCCAGTACTTC. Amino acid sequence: CASSYPRRGETQYF.

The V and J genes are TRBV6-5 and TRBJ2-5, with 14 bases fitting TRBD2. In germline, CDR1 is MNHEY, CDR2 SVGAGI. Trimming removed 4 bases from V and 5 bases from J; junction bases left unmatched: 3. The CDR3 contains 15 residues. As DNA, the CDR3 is TGTGCCAGCAGTTGGGGACTAGCGGGAGCTGAGACCCAGTACTTC. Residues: CASSWGLAGAETQYF.

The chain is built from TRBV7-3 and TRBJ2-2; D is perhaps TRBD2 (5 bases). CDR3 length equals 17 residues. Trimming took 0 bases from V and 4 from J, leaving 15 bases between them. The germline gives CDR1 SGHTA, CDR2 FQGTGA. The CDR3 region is CASSLTPGQAGTGELFF. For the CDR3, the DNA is TGTGCCAGCAGCTTAACCCCCGGGCAGGCGGGCACCGGGGAGCTGTTTTTT. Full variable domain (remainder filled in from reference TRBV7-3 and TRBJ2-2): GAGVSQTPSNKVTEKGKYVELRCDPISGHTALYWYRQSLGQGPEFLIYFQGTGAADDSGLPNDRFFAVRPEGSVSTLKIQRTERGDSAVYLCASSLTPGQAGTGELFFGEGSRLTVL.

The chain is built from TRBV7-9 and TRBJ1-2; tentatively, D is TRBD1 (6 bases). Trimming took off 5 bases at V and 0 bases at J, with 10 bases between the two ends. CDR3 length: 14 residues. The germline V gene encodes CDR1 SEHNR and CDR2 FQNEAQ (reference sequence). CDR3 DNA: TGTGCCAGCAGCACGGGACACGCTAACTATGGCTACACCTTC. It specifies CASSTGHANYGYTF.

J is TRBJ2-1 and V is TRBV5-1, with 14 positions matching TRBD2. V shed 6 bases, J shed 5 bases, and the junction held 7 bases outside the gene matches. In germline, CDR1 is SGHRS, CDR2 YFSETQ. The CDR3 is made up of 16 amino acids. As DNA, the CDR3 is TGCGCCAGCACCTTAGGGACTAGCGGGAGTAACAATGAGCAGTTCTTC. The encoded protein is CASTLGTSGSNNEQFF.

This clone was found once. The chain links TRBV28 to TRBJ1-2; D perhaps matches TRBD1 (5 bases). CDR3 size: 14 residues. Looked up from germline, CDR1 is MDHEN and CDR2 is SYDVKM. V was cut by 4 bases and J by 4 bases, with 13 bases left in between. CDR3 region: CASSSPTGSYGYTF. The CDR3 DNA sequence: TGTGCCAGCAGTTCACCCACAGGCAGCTATGGCTACACCTTC.

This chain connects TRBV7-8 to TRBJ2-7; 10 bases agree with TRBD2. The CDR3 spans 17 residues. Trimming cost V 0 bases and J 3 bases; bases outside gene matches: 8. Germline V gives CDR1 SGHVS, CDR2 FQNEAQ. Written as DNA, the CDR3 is TGTGCCAGCAGCTTAGCCCTCTCTCCTAGCGGGAGCTACGAGCAGTACTTC. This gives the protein CASSLALSPSGSYEQYF.